One sample yielded the 27 T cell receptor beta chains listed below, sequenced in a study of blood T cell repertoires in COVID-19. Profiled with immunoSEQ multiplex PCR; TCRdb holds only in-frame clones, not every one. The table records more than 200,000 clones, roughly 90% of them present only once. The material sequenced was peripheral blood. These receptors all stem from a woman between 45 and 60 years old with acute or convalescent COVID-19.

The DNA of the CDR3 is TGCGCCAGCAGCCTCACCGGGACAGAAAATTCACCCCTCCACTTT. As protein: CASSLTGTENSPLHF. This sequence joins TRBV4-1 and TRBJ1-6; 7 nucleotides align to TRBD1. CDR1 MGHRA and CDR2 YSYEKL come from the germline V gene. This CDR3 contains 15 residues. The V segment lost 4 bases and the J segment 7 bases; nucleotides outside the gene matches: 7.

This clone was found once. The DNA of the CDR3 is TGTGCCAGCAGCGTTGCAGGGTGGGGACCCCAGCATTTT. Amino acids: CASSVAGWGPQHF. The V call is TRBV9, the J call TRBJ1-5; perhaps TRBD1 as D (5 bases). The CDR3 length is 13 residues. Germline lookup yields CDR1 SGDLS and CDR2 YYNGEE. Trimming took off 2 bases at V and 10 bases at J, with 13 bases between the two ends. Using reference TRBV9 and TRBJ1-5 for the parts outside the CDR3, the full variable domain is DSGVTQTPKHLITATGQRVTLRCSPRSGDLSVYWYQQSLDQGLQFLIQYYNGEERAKGNILERFSAQQFPDLHSELNLSSLELGDSALYFCASSVAGWGPQHFGDGTRLSIL.

This rearrangement joins TRBV24-1 to TRBJ1-5, with D perhaps matching TRBD1 (5 bases). With 6 bases removed from V and 7 bases from J, the gap between germline ends came to 15 bases. The germline gives CDR1 KGHDR, CDR2 SFDVKD. The CDR3 has 14 residues. The CDR3 region is CATSSSRVGQPQHF. As DNA, the CDR3 is TGTGCCACCAGTTCGAGCAGGGTAGGACAGCCCCAGCATTTT.

The chain has TRBV11-2 and TRBJ2-3, with D uncertain. Per the germline V gene, CDR1 is SGHAT and CDR2 is FQNNGV. The CDR3 has 15 residues. Between the trimmed V and J ends, which lost 1 base and 2 bases, there was a span of 10 bases. As DNA, the CDR3 is TGTGCCAGCAGCTTAGGTGCTAGTAACACAGATACGCAGTATTTT. Amino acid sequence: CASSLGASNTDTQYF.

This chain joins TRBV2 and TRBJ1-2, with a possible D match to TRBD1 (6 bases). Deletions cut 7 bases from V and 6 bases from J, with 12 bases between. Germline assignment: CDR1 SNHLY and CDR2 FYNNEI. The CDR3 is made up of 12 amino acids. CDR3 in DNA: TGTGCCAGCACTATAGGACAGAATGGCTACACCTTC. Translated: CASTIGQNGYTF.

The V call is TRBV7-2, the J call TRBJ2-1, with unresolved D. CDR1 SGHTA and CDR2 FQGNSA come from the germline V gene. With 5 bases removed from V and 0 bases from J, the gap between germline ends came to 11 bases. The CDR3 is 15 residues long. This CDR3 reads CASSLTDLSYNEQFF. CDR3 DNA: TGTGCCAGCAGCCTCACAGATCTCTCCTACAATGAGCAGTTCTTC.

The CDR3 DNA reads as TGTGCCAGCTCCGAGACTAGCGGGGGGTCCTACGAGCAGTACTTC. Translation gives CASSETSGGSYEQYF. V gene TRBV18 combines with J gene TRBJ2-7; the match to TRBD2 covers 13 bases. The CDR3 totals 15 residues. The germline gives CDR1 KGHSH, CDR2 LQKENI. J lost 1 base, V lost 6 bases, and 3 bases had no gene match.

The rearrangement uses TRBV3-1 (or the pseudogene TRBV3-2) and TRBJ1-2; possibly TRBD1 for D (5 bases). There are 12 residues in the CDR3. The germline V and J ends were trimmed by 6 bases and 4 bases, with 9 bases remaining between them. Germline-derived CDR1 and CDR2 are LGHDT and YNNKEL (reference sequence). The CDR3 region is CASSRDFYGYTF. CDR3 nucleotide sequence: TGTGCCAGCAGTCGGGACTTCTATGGCTACACCTTC.

The chain is built from TRBV2 and TRBJ2-1; weak D call: TRBD2 (5 bases). V was pared by 6 bases and J by 4 bases, with 10 bases between. CDR1 is SNHLY and CDR2 is FYNNEI in the germline V gene. The CDR3 totals 13 residues. CDR3 DNA sequence: TGTGCCAGCAGGGTGGACTCATACAATGAGCAGTTCTTC. This codes for CASRVDSYNEQFF.

J is TRBJ2-1 and V is TRBV7-6; a weak D match, TRBD1 (5 bases). CDR1 and CDR2 from the germline V gene are SGHVS and FNYEAQ. V was clipped by 3 bases and J by 7 bases, with 7 bases between them. The CDR3 loop spans 12 amino acids. In DNA, the CDR3 is TGTGCCAGCAGCTTCAGGGTTAATGAGCAGTTCTTC. It yields the protein CASSFRVNEQFF.

The rearrangement links TRBV5-5 to TRBJ2-7; 14 positions match TRBD2. The CDR3 consists of 14 residues. Germline V lookup: CDR1 SGHKS, CDR2 YYEKEE (reference sequence). V dropped 5 bases and J dropped 5; count of bases not matched to a gene: 3. This CDR3 is CASRGTSGRNEQYF. The CDR3 region has the DNA TGTGCCAGCAGGGGGACTAGCGGGAGAAACGAGCAGTACTTC.

The chain employs TRBV27 and TRBJ1-5, with TRBD1 matching over 10 bases. J gave up 6 bases and V 4 bases, and 3 bases lay outside the gene matches. This CDR3 is 14 amino acids long. Germline V gives CDR1 MNHEY, CDR2 SMNVEV (reference sequence). CDR3 in DNA: TGTGCCAGCAGTTGGACAGGGGGAAGTCAGCCCCAGCATTTT. Its protein is CASSWTGGSQPQHF.

V and J are TRBV11-2 and TRBJ2-3, with D tentatively TRBD1 (6 bases). There are 14 residues in the CDR3. From germline, CDR1 is SGHAT and CDR2 FQNNGV. V lost 6 bases and J lost 2, with 12 bases in between. CDR3 DNA sequence: TGTGCCAGCAGTAAGGGGACAAACACAGATACGCAGTATTTT. It yields the protein CASSKGTNTDTQYF. Variable domain in full (rest from reference TRBV11-2 and TRBJ2-3): EAGVAQSPRYKIIEKRQSVAFWCNPISGHATLYWYQQILGQGPKLLIQFQNNGVVDDSQLPKDRFSAERLKGVDSTLKIQPAKLEDSAVYLCASSKGTNTDTQYFGPGTRLTVL.

This chain connects TRBV7-9 to TRBJ2-3, with 9 bases aligning to TRBD2. CDR1 SEHNR and CDR2 FQNEAQ come from the germline V gene (reference sequence). The CDR3 length is 16 residues. V shed 5 bases, J shed 2 bases, and the junction held 8 bases outside the gene matches. In nucleotides, the CDR3 is TGTGCCAGCAGCCCAAGACTAGCGGCCTTCACAGATACGCAGTATTTT. Amino acids: CASSPRLAAFTDTQYF.

This clone was picked up one time. This chain uses TRBV5-1 with TRBJ2-1, with 12 positions matching TRBD2. V lost 4 bases and J lost 6; bases outside the gene matches: 11. Germline-derived CDR1 and CDR2 are SGHRS and YFSETQ. This CDR3 has 17 amino acids. The CDR3 coding sequence is TGCGCCAGCAGCCTAAACCCGACTAGCGGGAGACCCAATGAGCAGTTCTTC. This encodes CASSLNPTSGRPNEQFF.

This CDR3 is CTSSQDRGRATGELFF. The CDR3 DNA reads TGCACCAGCAGCCAAGATCGTGGGAGGGCCACCGGGGAGCTGTTTTTT. The gene calls are TRBV1 and TRBJ2-2; the table's D call of TRBD2 was not tested on the DNA. TRBV1 is marked as a pseudogene. This CDR3 is built from 16 residues.

The chain joins TRBV10-1 to TRBJ2-1; 9 nucleotides line up with TRBD2. Per the germline V gene, CDR1 is WNHNN and CDR2 is SYGVQD (reference sequence). This CDR3 is built from 14 residues. V dropped 5 bases and J dropped 8; count of bases not matched to a gene: 7. The CDR3 here is CASSNSGSWHEQFF. CDR3 sequence (DNA): TGCGCCAGCAGTAATAGCGGGAGTTGGCATGAGCAGTTCTTC.

This clone was seen once. The chain links TRBV2 to TRBJ1-1, with 11 bases that match TRBD1. Germline loops: CDR1 SNHLY, CDR2 FYNNEI. This CDR3 contains 19 residues. Trimming cost V 0 bases and J 0 bases; bases outside gene matches: 9. CDR3 in DNA: TGTGCCAGCAGTGAAGCGCTTCCGGACAGGGGGCTTTTGAACACTGAAGCTTTCTTT. Translation: CASSEALPDRGLLNTEAFF.

V gene TRBV15 combines with J gene TRBJ1-5; no definite D call. V was shortened by 2 bases and J by 2 bases, with 10 bases between the two germline ends. This CDR3 contains 15 residues. The germline gives CDR1 LNHNV, CDR2 YYDKDF (reference sequence). The CDR3 bases are TGTGCCACCAGCAGAACCCAGGTGGGCAATCAGCCCCAGCATTTT. It specifies CATSRTQVGNQPQHF. The variable domain in full, with the rest retrieved from reference TRBV15 and TRBJ1-5, is DAMVIQNPRYQVTQFGKPVTLSCSQTLNHNVMYWYQQKSSQAPKLLFHYYDKDFNNEADTPDNFQSRRPNTSFCFLDIRSPGLGDTAMYLCATSRTQVGNQPQHFGDGTRLSIL.

This chain joins TRBV6-5 and TRBJ1-1; 9 bases are shared with TRBD1. With V trimmed by 6 bases and J by 5 bases, 10 bases remained unmatched. This CDR3 region has 15 residues. Germline CDR1 and CDR2: MNHEY and SVGAGI. The chain's CDR3 is CASRPLQGAGTEAFF. The CDR3 bases are TGTGCCAGCAGGCCTCTACAGGGGGCGGGTACTGAAGCTTTCTTT.

In this sample, this clone turned up once. This chain uses TRBV9 with TRBJ2-1; the match to TRBD2 covers 8 bases. The V and J ends lost 3 bases and 8 bases, in that order; junction bases with no gene match: 13. Germline CDR1 reads SGDLS; CDR2 reads YYNGEE. The CDR3 is 16 residues long. Here the CDR3 DNA reads TGTGCCAGCAGCGCCTCTGGGGGCGGGGGGTCCTATGAGCAGTTCTTC. This encodes CASSASGGGGSYEQFF.

This chain links TRBV27 with TRBJ2-2, with a possible D match to TRBD2 (6 bases). The germline V gene encodes CDR1 MNHEY and CDR2 SMNVEV (reference sequence). Trimming left V 2 bases short and J 0 bases short, with 7 bases between. CDR3 length: 15 amino acids. The CDR3, as DNA: TGTGCCAGCAGTTTAAGCGGGTCGAACACCGGGGAGCTGTTTTTT. Protein sequence: CASSLSGSNTGELFF.

The chain links TRBV2 to TRBJ2-7; 10 nucleotides align to TRBD1. This CDR3 region has 15 residues. The germline V gene encodes CDR1 SNHLY and CDR2 FYNNEI. After removal of 6 bases from V and 5 bases from J, the junction contained 10 bases not matched to a gene. CDR3 in amino acids: CASRAPGQGIDEQYF. The CDR3 nucleotides read TGTGCCAGCAGAGCGCCGGGACAGGGGATCGACGAGCAGTACTTC.

J is TRBJ2-7 and V is TRBV27, with 9 bases identical to TRBD2. The germline V gene has CDR1 MNHEY and CDR2 SMNVEV (reference sequence). V lost 6 bases and J lost 6; bases outside the gene matches: 9. This CDR3 is 14 amino acids long. This CDR3 reads CASSPGLAAFEQYF. The CDR3 nucleotides are TGTGCCAGCAGCCCGGGACTAGCAGCTTTCGAGCAGTACTTC.

The rearrangement uses TRBV7-2 and TRBJ2-7, with TRBD2 identical over 11 bases. Germline assignment: CDR1 SGHTA and CDR2 FQGNSA. Trimming took 5 bases from V and 4 from J; bases not matched to a gene: 13. The CDR3 consists of 17 residues. CDR3 amino acids: CASSPPGTSGNNYEQYF. The DNA of the CDR3 is TGTGCCAGCAGCCCCCCAGGGACTAGCGGAAATAATTACGAGCAGTACTTC.

This chain joins TRBV3-1 (or the pseudogene TRBV3-2) and TRBJ2-3, with D uncertain. Germline CDR1 and CDR2: LGHDT and YNNKEL (reference sequence). With 1 base removed from V and 2 bases from J, the gap between germline ends came to 16 bases. The CDR3 extends over 17 amino acids. This chain's CDR3 is CASSQGMSSPPTDTQYF. CDR3 sequence (DNA): TGTGCCAGCAGCCAAGGCATGAGCTCCCCACCCACAGATACGCAGTATTTT.

The J gene is TRBJ1-4, the V gene TRBV18; TRBD1 might be the D (6 bases). Per the germline V gene, CDR1 is KGHSH and CDR2 is LQKENI. The CDR3 runs 16 residues. V gave up 4 bases and J gave up 7 bases, with 19 bases separating them. CDR3 sequence: CASSLGSGGAREKLFF. The CDR3 nucleotides are TGTGCCAGCTCACTGGGATCTGGGGGCGCGCGTGAAAAACTGTTTTTT.